This T cell receptor (beta chain) stems from a study of PD-L1 blockade in urothelial cancer. This clone occurred once. Patients presented with locally advanced or metastatic urothelial carcinoma. All patients handed over anywhere from 1 to 8 samples, pretreatment and on-treatment. Germline assignment: CDR1 SQVTM and CDR2 ANQGSEA. V lost 7 bases and J lost 8, with 21 bases in between. The CDR3 covers 14 residues. The data were produced by immunoSEQ multiplex PCR, yet TCRdb's version contains in-frame clones alone and is incomplete. The table shows some 84,000 clones, with about nine tenths occurring only once.

Here the sequenced sample was PBMCs, taken around atezolizumab (anti-PD-L1) treatment. This TCR was sampled from a woman in her 70s with urothelial cancer. The rearrangement uses TRBV29-1 and TRBJ2-1; maybe TRBD1 (6 bases). This chain's CDR3 is CSALKIQGDHEQFF. The CDR3 DNA is TGCAGCGCCTTGAAGATACAGGGCGATCATGAGCAGTTCTTC.